This passage covers 16 T cell receptor beta chains from one sample sequenced in a study of naive and memory T cell subsets (TCRdb year 2017). The study described a robust, sensitive protocol for amplifying, sequencing and analyzing TCRs, using 3' ligation of a UMI-containing oligonucleotide to TCR cDNA. Library construction relied on 5' RACE. These reads were obtained on an Illumina MiSeq. The ligated cDNA was amplified in four rounds of PCR with nested alpha and beta constant region primers together with the SP2 primer. Starting from the raw public reads, TCRdb applied fastp trimming at Q25, assembled clones with MiXCR and retained in-frame beta chains. Merged by CDR3 protein, the rows form single entries marked with the most common genes and DNA. The sample table records 58,000 or so distinct CDR3 sequences; under 10% of these occur just once. The ten most abundant clones make up around a tenth of the sample.

These receptors all come from a female donor in good health.

Only a few counts were recorded for this clonotype. This chain uses TRBV20-1 with TRBJ2-5; D is unresolved. V lost 3 bases to trimming and J lost 4 bases, with 9 bases between them. From germline, CDR1 is DFQATT and CDR2 SNEGSKA (reference sequence). The CDR3 has 12 amino acids. The CDR3 coding sequence is TGCAGTGCTAGTCGCGCCGGAGAGACCCAGTACTTC. Amino acid sequence: CSASRAGETQYF.

The genes are TRBV18 and TRBJ2-1, with 11 bases that match TRBD1. Per the germline V gene, CDR1 is KGHSH and CDR2 is LQKENI. V gave up 2 bases and J gave up 4 bases; unmatched junction bases: 1. The CDR3 loop spans 15 amino acids. The CDR3 sequence is CASSPGTGGYNEQFF. The CDR3 region has the DNA TGTGCCAGCTCACCAGGGACAGGGGGATACAATGAGCAGTTCTTC.

In this sample, this clonotype turned up a few times. The chain has TRBV10-3 and TRBJ1-1, with unresolved D. The germline V and J ends were trimmed by 0 bases and 0 bases, with 8 bases remaining between them. Germline CDR1 is ENHRY and CDR2 is SYGVKD. This CDR3 contains 15 residues. CDR3 in amino acids: CAISESQDLNTEAFF. Here the CDR3 DNA reads TGTGCCATCAGTGAGTCCCAGGACCTGAACACTGAAGCTTTCTTT.

This clonotype has a handful of counts. The chain carries TRBV2 and TRBJ1-5, with D tentatively TRBD1 (5 bases). CDR1 is SNHLY, CDR2 FYNNEI, per germline. The ends were cut back, 8 bases at V and 4 bases at J, with 18 bases in the middle. This CDR3 is 15 amino acids long. The CDR3 is CASSHFWTNNQPQHF. The CDR3 coding sequence is TGTGCCAGCTCCCACTTTTGGACAAATAATCAGCCCCAGCATTTT. Full variable domain (outside the CDR3, taken from reference TRBV2 and TRBJ1-5): EPEVTQTPSHQVTQMGQEVILRCVPISNHLYFYWYRQILGQKVEFLVSFYNNEISEKSEIFDDQFSVERPDGSNFTLKIRSTKLEDSAMYFCASSHFWTNNQPQHFGDGTRLSIL.

This clonotype was seen repeatedly, ten times or more. The gene calls are TRBV7-2 and TRBJ1-6, with 7 bases fitting TRBD1. The length of the CDR3 is 14 residues. Germline V CDR1 and CDR2: SGHTA, FQGNSA. With 5 bases clipped from V and 10 bases from J, the junction kept 8 bases outside the gene matches. The chain's CDR3 is CASSPSGTASPLHF. Here the CDR3 DNA reads TGTGCCAGCAGCCCCTCCGGGACAGCCTCACCCCTCCACTTT.

V is TRBV29-1 and J is TRBJ2-1; 15 positions match TRBD2. Unmatched junction bases numbered 1, after V lost 3 bases and J lost 1 base. The CDR3 runs to 16 residues. Germline CDR1 SQVTM, CDR2 ANQGSEA. CDR3 bases: TGCAGCGTTGATGGGACTAGCGGGGGGTCCTACAATGAGCAGTTCTTC. Protein sequence: CSVDGTSGGSYNEQFF.

The rearrangement joins TRBV19 to TRBJ1-5, with 8 bases that match TRBD1. Germline loops: CDR1 LNHDA, CDR2 SQIVND (reference sequence). CDR3 length: 15 amino acids. V was pared by 10 bases and J by 6 bases, with 14 bases of the junction left unmatched. The CDR3 spells CAISPAGGRSQPQHF. CDR3 coding DNA: TGTGCCATCTCCCCGGCAGGGGGCCGGAGTCAGCCCCAGCATTTT.

Worth noting for this clonotype: Given a much more abundant clone one base away, this may be a read error. The chain joins TRBV7-2 to TRBJ2-3; the D is unclear. The V end was cut by 0 bases, the J end by 5 bases, with 3 bases between. The length of the CDR3 is 12 residues. CDR1 SGHTA and CDR2 FQGNSA come from the germline V gene. CDR3: CASSLAVDTQYF. CDR3 nucleotides: TGTGCCAGCAGCTTAGCCGTAGATACGCAGTATTTT.

This clonotype was seen more than once but under ten times. V usage is TRBV7-9 and J usage is TRBJ1-1; D ambiguous. The CDR3 sequence is 14 residues long. Germline assignment: CDR1 SEHNR and CDR2 FQNEAQ (reference sequence). Trimming stripped 5 bases from V and 4 bases from J, with 14 bases between. The CDR3 DNA reads as TGTGCCAGCAGCATCCCTCGGGGAGGCACTGAAGCTTTCTTT. As protein: CASSIPRGGTEAFF.

A few counts support this clonotype. CDR3 amino acids: CASSLGDGAYEQYF. The CDR3 bases are TGCGCCAGCAGCTTGGGGGACGGAGCCTACGAGCAGTACTTC. V gene TRBV5-1 combines with J gene TRBJ2-7; tentatively, D is TRBD1 or TRBD2 (5 bases each). The V gene's germline CDR1 is SGHRS and CDR2 YFSETQ. The CDR3 is 14 residues long. Trimming cost V 0 bases and J 2 bases, with 9 bases left between them.

This chain links TRBV9 with TRBJ1-1; D unclear. Germline V gives CDR1 SGDLS, CDR2 YYNGEE. With 2 bases removed from V and 5 bases from J, the gap between germline ends came to 16 bases. The CDR3 has 15 residues. The CDR3 region is CASSVFDSSGTEAFF. For the CDR3, the DNA is TGTGCCAGCAGCGTCTTCGACTCTTCGGGTACTGAAGCTTTCTTT.

This sequence joins TRBV12-3 or TRBV12-4 and TRBJ2-1; D perhaps matches TRBD1 (6 bases). The CDR3 is 13 residues long. Trimming removed 5 bases at V and 10 bases at J, with 15 bases between. CDR3: CASSTDRSEEQFF. In DNA form, the CDR3 reads TGTGCCAGCAGTACCGACAGGTCTGAGGAGCAGTTCTTC.

As for this clonotype: This could be a read error, since a much larger clone is one nucleotide away. This chain uses TRBV20-1 with TRBJ1-6; D is perhaps TRBD1 (5 bases). CDR3 size: 15 residues. Per the germline V gene, CDR1 is DFQATT and CDR2 is SNEGSKA (reference sequence). The CDR3: CSASRDGGRDSPPHF. As DNA, the CDR3 is TGCAGTGCTTCAAGGGACGGGGGTCGGGATTCACCCCCCCACTTT.

CDR3 DNA sequence: TGTGCCAGCAGTTTGACTAGCGGGGTCGAGCAGTACTTC. Protein sequence: CASSLTSGVEQYF. The chain uses TRBV12-3 or TRBV12-4 and TRBJ2-7; 11 bases map to TRBD2. J was trimmed by 6 bases and V by 3 bases; bases with no gene match: 1. The CDR3 length is 13 residues.

In this sample, this clonotype turned up a few times. The rearrangement uses TRBV14 and TRBJ2-3; no reliable D call. The CDR3 runs to 12 residues. With 1 base removed from V and 8 bases from J, the gap between germline ends came to 7 bases. Germline CDR1 is SGHDN and CDR2 is FVKESK. The CDR3 sequence is CASSQVPGTQYF. DNA of the CDR3: TGTGCCAGCAGCCAAGTTCCTGGTACGCAGTATTTT.

The chain carries TRBV10-3 and TRBJ1-5, with 8 nucleotides matching TRBD1. Germline loops: CDR1 ENHRY, CDR2 SYGVKD. Trimming at V came to 6 bases and at J to 2 bases, leaving 6 bases not matched to a gene. The length of the CDR3 is 15 residues. CDR3 nucleotides: TGTGCCATCAGAGACGGACAGGGTGGCAATCAGCCCCAGCATTTT. It encodes CAIRDGQGGNQPQHF.